The T cell receptor (beta chain) described here comes from a study of blood T cell repertoires in COVID-19 (dated by TCRdb to about 2020). For the study in its entirety: Samples covering the acute and convalescent phases of COVID-19 were provided by collaborators in the United States, Italy and Spain. The material from the prospective study consisted of cDNA or gDNA derived from T cells, B-cell-depleted T cells, or PBMCs. The dataset comprised deeply sampled blood TCRbeta repertoires from subjects exposed to, actively infected with, or recovered from COVID-19. The repertoires were released in a freely available public database intended as a resource for research on the immune response to SARS-CoV-2. Samples came from the ongoing ImmuneRACE study (first 160 participants) plus 1,254 subjects from 6 global collaborators. A de-identified subject ID, COVID-19 status, age in years and sex were almost always included in the sample metadata. HLA class I and class II types, where available, came from metadata supplied by the sample provider rather than from assay-based typing. The paper as a whole reports these results and caveats: How much clinical and demographic metadata was included differed by source and by participant, and the metadata was provided uncurated.

Remarks on this clone: It has no known antigen specificity. The record has no base qualities; no much larger clone is one base away.

TCRbeta CDR3 regions were amplified from genomic DNA using the immunoSEQ Assay, a bias-controlled multiplex PCR. In the original analysis: The number of nucleated cells in each sample was estimated by amplification of reference gene primers within the assay. To quantify the absolute abundance of each unique TCRbeta CDR3 rearrangement, sequence reads were collapsed and filtered. Productive Simpson clonality was computed per sample as the square root of Simpson's diversity index over productive rearrangements. TCRdb mirrors the immuneACCESS table, restricted to in-frame sequences. Some clones are absent from its copies; in checked studies, under half trace to an unresolved V gene, and the reason for the others is unknown. That table is the source of V, J and clone size, and D and trimming were worked out from the DNA. For this sample there are around 250,000 clones; 86% appear just once. The top ten constitute less than 4% of the sample.

CDR1 SGHDN and CDR2 FVKESK are derived from the germline V gene. Trimming accounts for 0 bases at V and 5 bases at J, while the number of junction bases matched to no gene is 13. Reading from cysteine to phenylalanine, the CDR3 counts 20 amino acids. The kept DNA is CDR3 alone, 60 bases in frame from the first base. Whole blood was collected in K2EDTA tubes by collaborating institutions according to the institutions' own protocols. For TCRbeta analysis, collaborators shipped samples as frozen whole blood, isolated PBMCs, or DNA extracted from either of those sample types. This chain is built from TRBV14 and TRBJ2-1; 13 bases in the junction line up with TRBD2. Input material: peripheral blood. This TCR came from a man aged 18 to 35 with active or convalescent COVID-19. The sequenced DNA is TGTGCCAGCAGCCAAGACGTGACTAGCGGGGGGACATTACTAAACAATGAGCAGTTCTTC. Translated, this is CASSQDVTSGGTLLNNEQFF.